A single sample is the source of the 8 T cell receptor beta chains below, sequenced in a study of T-cell reconstitution after alpha-beta-depleted transplantation in children. The TCRbeta library was prepared with unique molecular identifiers. TCRdb reanalysed the PCR reads using MiXCR and keeps one entry per CDR3 protein. The repertoire includes about 980,000 distinct CDR3 sequences, under 30% of them detected once, and more than 25% sits in the top ten. The sample consisted of PBMCs, mostly from graft donor cells, taken 360 days after TCRalphabeta/CD19-depleted stem cell transplant. The receptors here all came from a boy under two years old who had a stem cell transplant for SCID, so the T cells may come from the graft donor.

This sequence joins TRBV10-3 and TRBJ2-1, with D perhaps assigned TRBD1 or TRBD2 (6 bases each). Trimming pared 6 bases from V and 6 bases from J, leaving 18 bases between. Germline V CDR1 and CDR2: ENHRY, SYGVKD. This CDR3 comprises 15 residues. The CDR3 region has the DNA TGTGCCATCAGCCCAACGGGGGCCTCAGGCAATGAGCAGTTCTTC. It codes for CAISPTGASGNEQFF.

The count of this clonotype is one. This rearrangement joins TRBV10-2 to TRBJ1-5; possibly TRBD1 for D (6 bases). Germline-derived CDR1 and CDR2 are WSHSY and SAAADI. The V end was cut by 0 bases, the J end by 5 bases, with 14 bases between. There are 16 residues in the CDR3. CDR3 protein: CASSESRGGAYQPQHF. CDR3 nucleotides: TGCGCCAGCAGTGAGTCGCGCGGGGGGGCGTATCAGCCCCAGCATTTT.

The chain links TRBV5-1 to TRBJ2-3; the D gene is possibly TRBD1 (5 bases). This CDR3 comprises 16 residues. Per germline, CDR1 SGHRS and CDR2 YFSETQ. Trimming removed 0 bases from V and 2 bases from J, with 13 bases in between. The CDR3 sequence is CASSLGGPRTTDTQYF. DNA for the CDR3: TGCGCCAGCAGCTTGGGGGGCCCAAGGACCACAGATACGCAGTATTTT. The variable domain in full, with the rest retrieved from reference TRBV5-1 and TRBJ2-3, is KAGVTQTPRYLIKTRGQQVTLSCSPISGHRSVSWYQQTPGQGLQFLFEYFSETQRNKGNFPGRFSGRQFSNSRSEMNVSTLELGDSALYLCASSLGGPRTTDTQYFGPGTRLTVL.

This clonotype was counted a few times. The chain joins TRBV7-3 to TRBJ2-2; 8 bases align to TRBD1. The CDR3 loop spans 15 amino acids. The V and J ends lost 5 bases and 3 bases, in that order; junction bases with no gene match: 5. The germline CDR1 and CDR2 sequences are SGHTA and FQGTGA. This CDR3 reads CASSPTGGYTGELFF. CDR3 bases: TGTGCCAGCAGCCCTACAGGGGGATACACCGGGGAGCTGTTTTTT.

The V call is TRBV5-1, the J call TRBJ2-7; D unclear. The CDR3 length is 14 residues. V lost 5 bases to trimming and J lost 1 base, with 13 bases between them. The germline V gene encodes CDR1 SGHRS and CDR2 YFSETQ. The CDR3 DNA is TGCGCCAGCAGTAAGGAGATCTGGTCCTACGAGCAGTACTTC. Protein product: CASSKEIWSYEQYF. The full variable domain, with the rest looked up from reference TRBV5-1 and TRBJ2-7, is KAGVTQTPRYLIKTRGQQVTLSCSPISGHRSVSWYQQTPGQGLQFLFEYFSETQRNKGNFPGRFSGRQFSNSRSEMNVSTLELGDSALYLCASSKEIWSYEQYFGPGTRLTVT.

This clonotype occurred a few times. V and J are TRBV14 and TRBJ1-1; no reliable D call. CDR1 is SGHDN, CDR2 FVKESK, per germline. This CDR3 contains 15 residues. The V end lost 1 base, the J end lost 0 bases, and 9 bases lay between the germline ends. The CDR3 bases are TGTGCCAGCAGCCAAGTGGCTGCAATGAACACTGAAGCTTTCTTT. Residues: CASSQVAAMNTEAFF.

This clonotype was counted only a few times. The genes are TRBV24-1 and TRBJ2-1; TRBD2 might be the D (5 bases). V shed 3 bases and J shed 8 bases, with 16 bases lying between them. The germline gives CDR1 KGHDR, CDR2 SFDVKD. The CDR3 is 15 amino acids. In DNA form, the CDR3 reads TGTGCCACCAGTGATGGACTTCCCGTGGGCGATGAGCAGTTCTTC. It translates to CATSDGLPVGDEQFF.

The rearrangement links TRBV5-1 to TRBJ1-1, with D uncertain. Germline V gene data show CDR1 as SGHRS and CDR2 as YFSETQ. This CDR3 is 13 amino acids long. Between the trimmed V and J ends, which lost 3 bases and 4 bases, there was a span of 10 bases. In nucleotides, the CDR3 is TGCGCCAGCAGCTCCCGGGCCGTCACTGAAGCTTTCTTT. Amino acids: CASSSRAVTEAFF. The full variable domain, rest sourced from reference TRBV5-1 and TRBJ1-1, is KAGVTQTPRYLIKTRGQQVTLSCSPISGHRSVSWYQQTPGQGLQFLFEYFSETQRNKGNFPGRFSGRQFSNSRSEMNVSTLELGDSALYLCASSSRAVTEAFFGQGTRLTVV.